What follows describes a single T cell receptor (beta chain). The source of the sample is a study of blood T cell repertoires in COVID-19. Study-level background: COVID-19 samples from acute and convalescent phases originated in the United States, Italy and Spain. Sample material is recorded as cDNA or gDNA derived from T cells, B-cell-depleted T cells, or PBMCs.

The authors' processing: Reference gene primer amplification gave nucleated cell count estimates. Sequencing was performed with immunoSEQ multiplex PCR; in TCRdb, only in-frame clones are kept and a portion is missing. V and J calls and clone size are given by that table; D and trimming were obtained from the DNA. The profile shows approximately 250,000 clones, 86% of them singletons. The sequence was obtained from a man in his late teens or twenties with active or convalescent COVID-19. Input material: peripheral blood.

DNA for the CDR3: TGTGCAAGTCGGACTAGCGGGAGTTACGAGCAGTACTTC. Its translation: CASRTSGSYEQYF. The V and J genes are TRBV12-2 and TRBJ2-7; no check of the table's D call, TRBD2, against the DNA was made. TRBV12-2 corresponds to a pseudogene. The CDR3 length is 13 residues.